These T cell receptor beta chains were read from a single sample in a study of cytomegalovirus exposure and HLA in healthy donors. Sequencing used immunoSEQ multiplex PCR; TCRdb keeps in-frame clones, though not all of them. The sample contains approximately 140,000 clones, approximately 73% of which appear only once. Sequenced material: PBMCs. These receptors were collected from a woman between 40 and 55 years old in good health and CMV-seronegative. Both conserved end residues are part of each CDR3. The order of the fields is V gene, D gene, clone size, J gene, CDR3 DNA, CDR3 protein. A D gene is named only where the DNA matches it firmly. Clone size is given for some rows only: seen once, a few or many times, or a class if the clone is expanded.

v_call: TRBV2; d_call: TRBD2; clone_size: many; j_call: TRBJ2-3; cdr3_nt: TGTGCCAGCAACCTAATGGCGGGGGCAGATACGCAGTATTTT; cdr3_aa: CASNLMAGADTQYF
v_call: TRBV28; d_call: -; clone_size: -; j_call: TRBJ1-1; cdr3_nt: TGTGCCAGCAGCGCCAAGACAGGGAACACTGAAGCTTTCTTT; cdr3_aa: CASSAKTGNTEAFF
v_call: TRBV27; d_call: TRBD1; clone_size: -; j_call: TRBJ2-6; cdr3_nt: TGTGCCAGCAGTTTATCGTTTGGGGGACAGGGTACGGGTTACAGCTCTGGGGCCAACGTCCTGACTTTC; cdr3_aa: CASSLSFGGQGTGYSSGANVLTF
v_call: TRBV2; d_call: -; clone_size: few; j_call: TRBJ1-5; cdr3_nt: TGTGCCAGCAGTGTATCGACAGTCCATAGCAATCAGCCCCAGCATTTT; cdr3_aa: CASSVSTVHSNQPQHF
v_call: TRBV9; d_call: -; clone_size: -; j_call: TRBJ1-1; cdr3_nt: TGTGCCAGCAGCGCTCGGTCCTCACCGGGGGGTGAAGCTTTCTTT; cdr3_aa: CASSARSSPGGEAFF
v_call: TRBV6-5; d_call: TRBD2; clone_size: -; j_call: TRBJ2-3; cdr3_nt: TGTGCCAGCAGTTACGTCGGCGGGGGGGCGGTCGATACGCAGTATTTT; cdr3_aa: CASSYVGGGAVDTQYF
v_call: TRBV29-1; d_call: TRBD1; clone_size: -; j_call: TRBJ1-2; cdr3_nt: TGCAGCGTTGAAGGAGGGGGCGATGGCTACACCTTC; cdr3_aa: CSVEGGGDGYTF
v_call: TRBV5-8; d_call: -; clone_size: -; j_call: TRBJ1-1; cdr3_nt: TGTGCCAGCAGCCCCCGAGAGCTTGTGTACACTGAAGCTTTCTTT; cdr3_aa: CASSPRELVYTEAFF
v_call: TRBV6-6; d_call: TRBD1; clone_size: -; j_call: TRBJ1-2; cdr3_nt: TGTGCCAGCGGGGAGACAGGGGGTGACACCTTC; cdr3_aa: CASGETGGDTF
v_call: TRBV7-2; d_call: TRBD1; clone_size: -; j_call: TRBJ2-6; cdr3_nt: TGTGCCAGCAGCTTACGGACAGGGATATTGGGGGCCAACGTCCTGACTTTC; cdr3_aa: CASSLRTGILGANVLTF
v_call: TRBV5-8; d_call: -; clone_size: -; j_call: TRBJ1-2; cdr3_nt: TGTGCCAGCAGCTTTTTTCGGGGGTCGAACTATGGCTACACCTTC; cdr3_aa: CASSFFRGSNYGYTF
v_call: TRBV6-1; d_call: TRBD1; clone_size: -; j_call: TRBJ1-1; cdr3_nt: TGTGCCAGCAGCGGGGGACAGAAGAACACTGAAGCTTTCTTT; cdr3_aa: CASSGGQKNTEAFF
v_call: TRBV27; d_call: TRBD2; clone_size: -; j_call: TRBJ2-1; cdr3_nt: TGTGCCAGCAGTCCGACTAGCGGGTTCGGTTACGGTGAGCAGTTCTTC; cdr3_aa: CASSPTSGFGYGEQFF
v_call: TRBV2; d_call: -; clone_size: -; j_call: TRBJ2-2; cdr3_nt: TGTGCCAGCAGGGACTACGACACCGGGGAGCTGTTTTTT; cdr3_aa: CASRDYDTGELFF
v_call: TRBV2; d_call: -; clone_size: -; j_call: TRBJ2-5; cdr3_nt: TGTGCCAGAACAGACAGTCAAGAGACCCAGTACTTC; cdr3_aa: CARTDSQETQYF
v_call: TRBV7-8; d_call: TRBD2; clone_size: medium-sized; j_call: TRBJ2-3; cdr3_nt: TGTGCCAGCAGCAAAAGACCGGGACTAGCGGGGGGTACCTGGGGCACAGATACGCAGTATTTT; cdr3_aa: CASSKRPGLAGGTWGTDTQYF
v_call: TRBV5-1; d_call: -; clone_size: -; j_call: TRBJ1-1; cdr3_nt: TGCGCCAGCAGTCTTACGACTCAGAACACTGAAGCTTTCTTT; cdr3_aa: CASSLTTQNTEAFF
v_call: TRBV27; d_call: -; clone_size: few; j_call: TRBJ1-2; cdr3_nt: TGTGCCAGCAGTCCCCGGGGGGGGCTAGTCTATGGCTACACCTTC; cdr3_aa: CASSPRGGLVYGYTF
v_call: TRBV6-5; d_call: -; clone_size: -; j_call: TRBJ2-1; cdr3_nt: TGTGCCAGCAGTGAGGGTCACTACAATGAGCAGTTCTTC; cdr3_aa: CASSEGHYNEQFF
v_call: TRBV6-1; d_call: TRBD2; clone_size: few; j_call: TRBJ2-1; cdr3_nt: TGTGCCAGCAGTGAGCCAGCGGGGGGGCAAGGGCATGAGCAGTTCTTC; cdr3_aa: CASSEPAGGQGHEQFF
v_call: TRBV19; d_call: -; clone_size: few; j_call: TRBJ1-2; cdr3_nt: TGTGCCAGTAGTATGTACAGGGAGAAGATACGTGGCTACACCTTC; cdr3_aa: CASSMYREKIRGYTF
v_call: TRBV28; d_call: -; clone_size: -; j_call: TRBJ1-2; cdr3_nt: TGTGCCAGCACCCCACCGGGAGGCGCTAACTATGGCTACACCTTC; cdr3_aa: CASTPPGGANYGYTF
v_call: TRBV6-6; d_call: TRBD2; clone_size: -; j_call: TRBJ2-4; cdr3_nt: TGTGCCAGCACCCCCACGGGGGGCAAAAACATTCAGTACTTC; cdr3_aa: CASTPTGGKNIQYF
v_call: TRBV7-8; d_call: -; clone_size: -; j_call: TRBJ2-6; cdr3_nt: TGTGCCAGCAGCGGTACAGGGTACTGGTCTGGGGCCAACGTCCTGACTTTC; cdr3_aa: CASSGTGYWSGANVLTF
v_call: TRBV7-8; d_call: -; clone_size: -; j_call: TRBJ1-2; cdr3_nt: TGTGCCAGCAGCTTAGATGGAATCACGAAGAGGGACTATGGCTACACCTTC; cdr3_aa: CASSLDGITKRDYGYTF
v_call: TRBV11-1; d_call: TRBD2; clone_size: -; j_call: TRBJ2-1; cdr3_nt: TGTGCCAGCAGCTCATGGACTAGCGGGGGGGTGGAGCAGTTCTTC; cdr3_aa: CASSSWTSGGVEQFF
v_call: TRBV29-1; d_call: -; clone_size: -; j_call: TRBJ1-1; cdr3_nt: TGCAGCGTTCAACAGCTGATGAACACTGAAGCTTTCTTT; cdr3_aa: CSVQQLMNTEAFF
v_call: TRBV5-6; d_call: -; clone_size: -; j_call: TRBJ1-2; cdr3_nt: TGTGCCAGCAGCTATGGAGACAGGATCAACTATGGCTACACCTTC; cdr3_aa: CASSYGDRINYGYTF
v_call: TRBV6-5; d_call: -; clone_size: few; j_call: TRBJ1-1; cdr3_nt: TGTGCCAGCAGTTACTCGCTTACAACTGAAGCTTTCTTT; cdr3_aa: CASSYSLTTEAFF
v_call: TRBV6-1; d_call: TRBD1; clone_size: once; j_call: TRBJ2-2; cdr3_nt: TGTGCCAGCGACAGGGGAAATACCGGGGAGCTGTTTTTT; cdr3_aa: CASDRGNTGELFF
v_call: TRBV6-1; d_call: TRBD1; clone_size: -; j_call: TRBJ2-1; cdr3_nt: TGTGCCAGCAAGCTGGGACAGGGGGTGTCCAATGAGCAGTTCTTC; cdr3_aa: CASKLGQGVSNEQFF
v_call: TRBV5-4; d_call: -; clone_size: -; j_call: TRBJ1-2; cdr3_nt: TGTGCCAGCAGGCTCTTGGGGGGTCGTGGCTACACCTTC; cdr3_aa: CASRLLGGRGYTF